One and the same sample provided the 22 T cell receptor beta chains below, sequenced in a study of response to subunit inactivated influenza vaccine. TCRdb analysed the RT-PCR reads with MiXCR anew, one entry per CDR3 protein. The sample consists of 490,000 or so distinct CDR3 sequences, 7.6% of them appearing once. The material was PBMCs from blood, obtained about 23 months after vaccination. Every receptor here comes from a man aged 50-75 years who received an inactivated influenza vaccine.

A few counts support this clonotype. The chain combines TRBV20-1 with TRBJ2-1; D might be TRBD2 (6 bases). V lost 6 bases, J lost 3 bases, and 18 bases lay in between. CDR1 and CDR2 from the germline V gene are DFQATT and SNEGSKA (reference sequence). This CDR3 spans 15 amino acids. This CDR3 is CSASLLGRNYNEQFF. The CDR3 nucleotides read TGCAGTGCCAGTCTGCTAGGGAGGAACTACAATGAGCAGTTCTTC.

J is TRBJ2-7 and V is TRBV10-3; 11 bases agree with TRBD2. The V segment lost 6 bases and the J segment 4 bases; nucleotides outside the gene matches: 2. Germline-derived CDR1 and CDR2 are ENHRY and SYGVKD. CDR3 size: 13 residues. The CDR3 spells CAIRTSGGYEQYF. The CDR3 DNA sequence: TGTGCCATCAGAACTAGCGGGGGATACGAGCAGTACTTC.

The table lists this clonotype with many counts. This chain links TRBV6-2 or TRBV6-3 with TRBJ2-1, with D perhaps TRBD2 (7 bases). The germline V gene encodes CDR1 MNHEY and CDR2 SVGEGT. The CDR3 is made up of 21 amino acids. The V gene lost 6 bases and the J gene lost 0 bases, with 30 bases spanning the gap. CDR3 coding DNA: TGTGCCAGCAGCCCCGGTGGTTTTGGCGGGGGCCATACCAGCTCCTACAATGAGCAGTTCTTC. Translated: CASSPGGFGGGHTSSYNEQFF.

J is TRBJ2-5 and V is TRBV10-3, with D perhaps matching TRBD2 (5 bases). Per the germline V gene, CDR1 is ENHRY and CDR2 is SYGVKD. V was clipped by 3 bases and J by 9 bases, with 14 bases between them. CDR3 size: 13 residues. The CDR3 DNA reads as TGTGCCATCAGTGACGGTCCTGCCGGGGCCCAGTACTTC. The encoded protein is CAISDGPAGAQYF.

This clonotype has ten or more counts. The chain joins TRBV20-1 to TRBJ2-1, with 8 nucleotides matching TRBD1. This CDR3 has 15 residues. Germline V CDR1 and CDR2: DFQATT, SNEGSKA (reference sequence). J was trimmed by 1 base and V by 6 bases; bases with no gene match: 8. CDR3 residues: CSAEPRQGSYNEQFF. CDR3 in DNA: TGCAGTGCGGAGCCCCGACAGGGGTCCTACAATGAGCAGTTCTTC.

V and J are TRBV6-5 and TRBJ2-7; D may be TRBD1 (6 bases). The V end was cut by 2 bases, the J end by 3 bases, with 14 bases between. The germline V gene encodes CDR1 MNHEY and CDR2 SVGAGI. This CDR3 contains 15 residues. The CDR3 sequence is CASSYPRGNHYEQYF. CDR3 coding DNA: TGTGCCAGCAGTTACCCAAGGGGGAATCACTACGAGCAGTACTTC.

This clonotype was observed at least ten times. The chain couples TRBV20-1 to TRBJ2-1, with TRBD2 matching over 11 bases. Germline CDR1 and CDR2: DFQATT and SNEGSKA (reference sequence). After removal of 3 bases from V and 5 bases from J, the junction contained 6 bases not matched to a gene. This CDR3 has 15 residues. CDR3 region: CSASRPGLADNEQFF. The CDR3 nucleotides read TGCAGTGCTAGTCGACCGGGACTAGCGGACAATGAGCAGTTCTTC.

This clonotype was seen many times. The J gene is TRBJ1-6, the V gene TRBV14; TRBD1 is a possible D gene (5 bases). CDR1 SGHDN and CDR2 FVKESK come from the germline V gene. The CDR3 length is 16 residues. Trimming pared 6 bases from V and 3 bases from J, leaving 15 bases between. The CDR3 here is CASRQMGPLYNSPLHF. The CDR3 DNA reads as TGTGCCAGCAGACAGATGGGACCGCTCTATAATTCACCCCTCCACTTT.

This clonotype was detected many times. The chain links TRBV6-5 to TRBJ1-1, with 9 bases matching TRBD1. The CDR3 consists of 15 residues. CDR1 MNHEY and CDR2 SVGAGI come from the germline V gene. V gave up 0 bases and J gave up 4 bases; unmatched junction bases: 3. CDR3 nucleotides: TGTGCCAGCAGTTACTCGACAGGGGGAGGCACTGAAGCTTTCTTT. It is translated as CASSYSTGGGTEAFF.

This clonotype was detected ten times or more. The chain employs TRBV6-2 or TRBV6-3 and TRBJ2-7; maybe TRBD1 (6 bases). Deletions cut 8 bases from V and 0 bases from J, with 14 bases between. Germline CDR1 reads MNHEY; CDR2 reads SVGEGT. The CDR3 covers 14 residues. The CDR3 region is CASVIDRLSYEQYF. The CDR3 DNA follows: TGTGCCAGCGTAATCGACAGGCTCTCCTACGAGCAGTACTTC.

About this clonotype: One end of the junction varies from germline; a read error may be responsible. The rearrangement joins TRBV20-1 to TRBJ2-7; 10 bases align to TRBD2. Germline CDR1 reads DFQATT; CDR2 reads SNEGSKA (reference sequence). CDR3 size: 13 residues. The CDR3 loop reads CNAYTSGAYEQYF. CDR3 sequence (DNA): TGCAATGCTTATACTAGCGGGGCCTACGAGCAGTACTTC.

This clonotype was detected ten times or more. The chain is built from TRBV29-1 and TRBJ2-1, with TRBD2 matching 12 bases. Germline CDR1 reads SQVTM; CDR2 reads ANQGSEA. The CDR3 has 13 residues. V lost 7 bases to trimming and J lost 8 bases; unmatched junction nucleotides: 6. The DNA for the CDR3 is TGCAGCGCTAAGACTAGCGGGAGTTATGAGCAGTTCTTC. It translates to CSAKTSGSYEQFF.

This clonotype showed up just a few times. The V gene is TRBV10-3, the J gene TRBJ2-5; 7 bases align to TRBD1. Germline lookup yields CDR1 ENHRY and CDR2 SYGVKD. The V gene end was trimmed by 3 bases and the J gene end by 3 bases; junction bases not matched to a gene: 7. This CDR3 has 15 amino acids. The CDR3 is CAISDYQGVKETQYF. CDR3 in DNA: TGTGCCATCAGTGATTACCAGGGGGTGAAAGAGACCCAGTACTTC.

This clonotype was seen a few times. This chain links TRBV20-1 with TRBJ2-1; D may be TRBD2 (6 bases). There are 15 residues in the CDR3. Deletions cut 1 base from V and 1 base from J, with 11 bases between. Germline lookup yields CDR1 DFQATT and CDR2 SNEGSKA (reference sequence). CDR3 bases: TGCAGTGCTAGAGGGGTGCGGGATTCCTACAATGAGCAGTTCTTC. Amino acid sequence: CSARGVRDSYNEQFF.

The table lists this clonotype with a few counts. This chain connects TRBV20-1 to TRBJ2-7; TRBD2 aligns across 11 bases. The CDR3 extends over 14 amino acids. Trimming cost V 6 bases and J 1 base; bases outside gene matches: 5. Germline lookup yields CDR1 DFQATT and CDR2 SNEGSKA (reference sequence). CDR3 sequence (DNA): TGCAGTGCCCCCCGGACTAGCGGGTCCTACGAGCAGTACTTC. Its protein product is CSAPRTSGSYEQYF.

The chain carries TRBV20-1 and TRBJ1-1; possibly TRBD1 for D (6 bases). Per the germline V gene, CDR1 is DFQATT and CDR2 is SNEGSKA (reference sequence). The CDR3 totals 16 residues. CDR3 sequence (DNA): TGCAGCTTCAGGGGCCAGGGTCAGGGATTGAACACTGAAGCTTTCTTT. This encodes CSFRGQGQGLNTEAFF.

V usage is TRBV19 and J usage is TRBJ1-5, with TRBD1 matching over 9 bases. This CDR3 spans 16 amino acids. V dropped 3 bases and J dropped 4; count of bases not matched to a gene: 7. The germline V gene encodes CDR1 LNHDA and CDR2 SQIVND (reference sequence). The CDR3 reads CASSIISGQGNQPQHF. The DNA of the CDR3 is TGTGCCAGTAGTATTATCTCGGGACAGGGAAATCAGCCCCAGCATTTT.

This clonotype was counted ten times or more. This rearrangement joins TRBV11-2 to TRBJ2-3; 10 bases map to TRBD2. The V gene end was trimmed by 5 bases and the J gene end by 4 bases; junction bases not matched to a gene: 6. The CDR3 loop spans 15 amino acids. The V gene's germline CDR1 is SGHAT and CDR2 FQNNGV. The CDR3 spells CASSLRAGGPDTQYF. CDR3 bases: TGTGCCAGCAGCCTTAGAGCGGGGGGGCCAGATACGCAGTATTTT.

The chain has TRBV2 and TRBJ2-7, with 9 bases lining up with TRBD1. V shed 2 bases and J 4 bases; nucleotides not matched to a gene: 3. The CDR3 covers 14 residues. CDR1 is SNHLY and CDR2 is FYNNEI in the germline V gene. CDR3 region: CASSEWDRVYEQYF. The CDR3, as DNA: TGTGCCAGCAGTGAATGGGACAGGGTTTACGAGCAGTACTTC. The full variable domain, with the rest looked up from reference TRBV2 and TRBJ2-7, is EPEVTQTPSHQVTQMGQEVILRCVPISNHLYFYWYRQILGQKVEFLVSFYNNEISEKSEIFDDQFSVERPDGSNFTLKIRSTKLEDSAMYFCASSEWDRVYEQYFGPGTRLTVT.

In this sample, this clonotype turned up a few times. The CDR3 sequence is CATSDPRDSTYGYTF. CDR3 coding DNA: TGTGCCACCAGTGACCCCCGGGACAGTACCTATGGCTACACCTTC. This chain links TRBV24-1 with TRBJ1-2; 7 bases are a match to TRBD1. Trimming took 4 bases from V and 4 from J; bases not matched to a gene: 8. CDR3 length equals 15 residues. CDR1 and CDR2 (germline): KGHDR, SFDVKD.

This chain joins TRBV4-2 and TRBJ2-5; 9 positions agree with TRBD2. The V gene end was trimmed by 0 bases and the J gene end by 4 bases; junction bases not matched to a gene: 3. Per the germline V gene, CDR1 is LGHNA and CDR2 is YNFKEQ. This CDR3 is built from 15 residues. The CDR3 region is CASSQDRTSVETQYF. The CDR3 region has the DNA TGTGCCAGCAGCCAAGATCGGACTAGCGTAGAGACCCAGTACTTC.

The chain carries TRBV7-6 and TRBJ1-1; D possibly corresponds to TRBD1 (5 bases). Trimming removed 5 bases from V and 4 bases from J, with 23 bases in between. From germline, CDR1 is SGHVS and CDR2 FNYEAQ. This CDR3 has 17 amino acids. In nucleotides, the CDR3 is TGTGCCAGCAGCCCCTCCAGGGCCCGACGTCTGGGCACTGAAGCTTTCTTT. Translating gives CASSPSRARRLGTEAFF. The entire variable domain, with the rest obtained from reference TRBV7-6 and TRBJ1-1, is as follows: GAGVSQSPRYKVTKRGQDVALRCDPISGHVSLYWYRQALGQGPEFLTYFNYEAQQDKSGLPNDRFSAERPEGSISTLTIQRTEQRDSAMYRCASSPSRARRLGTEAFFGQGTRLTVV.